Following are 13 T cell receptor beta chains from one sample sequenced in a study of blood T cell repertoires in COVID-19. Libraries were prepared by immunoSEQ multiplex PCR; TCRdb keeps only in-frame clonotypes and omits some of them. The sample records about 140,000 clones, almost 80% being singletons. Specimen: PBMCs or T cells enriched from blood (not recorded which). These receptors originate from a woman in her fifties or sixties who had recovered from COVID-19.

The chain carries TRBV7-2 and TRBJ2-1, with 7 positions matching TRBD2. This CDR3 is 15 amino acids long. The trim removed 2 bases at V and 5 bases at J, leaving 6 bases unmatched. The germline CDR1 and CDR2 sequences are SGHTA and FQGNSA. The CDR3 DNA reads TGTGCCAGCAGCTTATTTGCTAGCGGAGACAATGAGCAGTTCTTC. It specifies CASSLFASGDNEQFF. Full variable domain (remainder filled in from reference TRBV7-2 and TRBJ2-1): GAGVSQSPSNKVTEKGKDVELRCDPISGHTALYWYRQSLGQGLEFLIYFQGNSAPDKSGLPSDRFSAERTGGSVSTLTIQRTQQEDSAVYLCASSLFASGDNEQFFGPGTRLTVL.

This chain joins TRBV14 and TRBJ2-5; 7 bases fit TRBD2. This CDR3 has 16 residues. With 4 bases clipped from V and 5 bases from J, the junction kept 13 bases outside the gene matches. The germline V gene encodes CDR1 SGHDN and CDR2 FVKESK. The CDR3 loop reads CASSRLSGRLRETQYF. The CDR3 DNA reads TGTGCCAGCAGCCGACTATCCGGGAGGCTACGGGAGACCCAGTACTTC.

The V call is TRBV18, the J call TRBJ2-7; 8 bases line up with TRBD1. The CDR3 consists of 15 residues. The V segment lost 3 bases and the J segment 6 bases; nucleotides outside the gene matches: 10. The germline CDR1 and CDR2 sequences are KGHSH and LQKENI. The CDR3 loop is CASSPTGVDRGEQYF. The CDR3 DNA follows: TGTGCCAGCTCACCGACAGGGGTTGATCGGGGCGAGCAGTACTTC.

The chain uses TRBV9 and TRBJ1-2; D is perhaps TRBD1 (6 bases). The CDR3 contains 17 residues. V dropped 5 bases and J dropped 5 bases, with 25 bases sitting between them. Germline assignment: CDR1 SGDLS and CDR2 YYNGEE. CDR3 sequence reads: CASSHTGNLFEEYGYTF. The CDR3 region has the DNA TGTGCCAGCAGTCACACAGGGAACCTTTTTGAAGAGTATGGCTACACCTTC.

The J gene is TRBJ1-6, the V gene TRBV18; no definite D call. Germline V gene lookup returns CDR1 KGHSH and CDR2 LQKENI. V was clipped by 4 bases and J by 0 bases, with 10 bases between them. This CDR3 is built from 16 residues. CDR3 in DNA: TGTGCCAGCTCACGGGAGGTGAGCTCCTATAATTCACCCCTCCACTTT. Its protein product is CASSREVSSYNSPLHF.

The gene calls are TRBV11-3 and TRBJ1-2; no reliable D call. Trimming took off 2 bases at V and 4 bases at J, with 11 bases between the two ends. In germline, CDR1 is SGHNT, CDR2 YENEEA. The CDR3 totals 14 residues. The CDR3 DNA reads as TGTGCCAGCAGCTTACGGTCGAATGGCTATGGCTACACCTTC. Encoded protein: CASSLRSNGYGYTF.

The chain couples TRBV4-1 to TRBJ2-5; 9 positions match TRBD1. The CDR3 has 19 residues. CDR1 and CDR2 from the germline V gene are MGHRA and YSYEKL. J lost 0 bases, V lost 0 bases, and 11 bases had no gene match. CDR3 sequence: CASSQDPPGQGFYQETQYF. In DNA, the CDR3 is TGCGCCAGCAGCCAAGACCCCCCGGGACAGGGTTTTTACCAAGAGACCCAGTACTTC.

The chain joins TRBV9 to TRBJ2-1; 14 positions agree with TRBD2. The CDR3 length is 21 residues. V gave up 3 bases and J gave up 1 base; unmatched junction bases: 15. Per germline, CDR1 SGDLS and CDR2 YYNGEE. Here the CDR3 reads CASSAYFTGTSGSLSYNEQFF. DNA for the CDR3: TGTGCCAGCAGCGCGTACTTCACCGGGACTAGCGGGAGTCTTTCCTACAATGAGCAGTTCTTC.

The chain combines TRBV10-3 with TRBJ2-5, with D possibly being TRBD2 (6 bases). Germline CDR1 and CDR2: ENHRY and SYGVKD. The CDR3 contains 15 residues. The V end was cut by 5 bases, the J end by 1 base, with 14 bases between. The CDR3 is CAISRGGTSQETQYF. The CDR3 nucleotides read TGTGCCATCAGTCGTGGCGGGACGTCCCAAGAGACCCAGTACTTC.

The genes are TRBV6-1 and TRBJ2-7, with 8 bases identical to TRBD2. The V and J ends lost 2 bases and 5 bases, in that order; junction bases with no gene match: 8. Per the germline V gene, CDR1 is MNHNS and CDR2 is SASEGT. The CDR3 has 15 amino acids. In DNA, the CDR3 is TGTGCCAGCAGTGAACTTGGGCCCGGGAGGGACGAGCAGTACTTC. It is translated as CASSELGPGRDEQYF.

The CDR3 is CATRQDARNTEAFF. The CDR3 bases are TGTGCCACCCGACAGGACGCTCGGAACACTGAAGCTTTCTTT. This chain joins TRBV19 and TRBJ1-1, with D possibly being TRBD1 (6 bases). Germline assignment: CDR1 LNHDA and CDR2 SQIVND (reference sequence). The CDR3 extends over 14 amino acids. Trimming took 10 bases from V and 1 from J, leaving 16 bases between them.

This chain links TRBV11-2 with TRBJ1-2; D not certain. Germline V gives CDR1 SGHAT, CDR2 FQNNGV. The CDR3 extends over 14 amino acids. Trimming took 5 bases from V and 2 from J, leaving 12 bases between them. The CDR3 protein is CASSLRRENYGYTF. The CDR3 coding sequence is TGTGCCAGCAGCCTAAGGAGAGAAAACTATGGCTACACCTTC.

This clone turned up a few times. The CDR3 coding sequence is TGTGCCTGGAGTTCCGGACAGCTTGGAAACACCATATATTTT. Its protein product is CAWSSGQLGNTIYF. V usage is TRBV30 and J usage is TRBJ1-3; a weak D match, TRBD1 (6 bases). The CDR3 is made up of 14 amino acids. CDR1 and CDR2 (germline): GTSNPN, SVGIG (reference sequence). The ends were cut back, 2 bases at V and 3 bases at J, with 11 bases in the middle.